This passage covers 17 T cell receptor beta chains from one sample sequenced in a study of STAT5B mutations in CD4+ large granular lymphocyte leukemia. Generated by immunoSEQ multiplex PCR, the TCRdb table keeps only in-frame clones and is missing some. Of 32,000 or so clones in the sample, nearly 90% are singletons; the top ten hold roughly 3.4%. Sequenced sample: CD4+ T cells from blood buffy coats. Every receptor here comes from a human donor in good health.

The chain uses TRBV7-9 and TRBJ1-2; D is unresolved. There are 11 residues in the CDR3. Germline V gene sequence: CDR1 SEHNR, CDR2 FQNEAQ (reference sequence). Between the trimmed V and J ends, which lost 5 bases and 6 bases, there was a span of 7 bases. The CDR3 nucleotides read TGTGCCAGCAGCGGGAGCCATGGCTACACCTTC. Protein: CASSGSHGYTF.

The V gene is TRBV28, the J gene TRBJ2-5; D is undetermined. V dropped 5 bases and J dropped 2 bases, with 0 bases sitting between them. The CDR3 length is 10 residues. CDR1 and CDR2 from the germline V gene are MDHEN and SYDVKM. The CDR3 DNA sequence: TGTGCCAGCAGTCAAGAGACCCAGTACTTC. It specifies CASSQETQYF.

V gene TRBV20-1 combines with J gene TRBJ2-7; D call uncertain. Germline loops: CDR1 DFQATT, CDR2 SNEGSKA (reference sequence). This CDR3 spans 11 amino acids. V was pared by 4 bases and J by 2 bases, with 6 bases between. In nucleotides, the CDR3 is TGCAGTGCTACCAAAGCCTACGAGCAGTACTTC. It codes for CSATKAYEQYF.

This chain uses TRBV7-8 with TRBJ2-5; 13 bases agree with TRBD2. CDR1 and CDR2 from the germline V gene are SGHVS and FQNEAQ. The CDR3 is 15 residues long. Trimming took 5 bases from V and 3 from J; bases not matched to a gene: 3. The CDR3 coding sequence is TGTGCCAGCAGCCTAGGGACTAGCGGGAAAGAGACCCAGTACTTC. The encoded protein is CASSLGTSGKETQYF.

This clone was seen just once. The rearrangement links TRBV27 to TRBJ2-3; D may match TRBD1 or TRBD2 (5 bases each). CDR3 length: 13 residues. Deletions cut 5 bases from V and 9 bases from J, with 15 bases between. Germline V lookup: CDR1 MNHEY, CDR2 SMNVEV (reference sequence). CDR3: CASSPRDRDTQYF. CDR3 coding DNA: TGTGCCAGCAGTCCCCGGGACCGGGACACGCAGTATTTT.

This chain joins TRBV6-5 and TRBJ1-1, with TRBD1 matching 7 bases. CDR1 and CDR2 from the germline V gene are MNHEY and SVGAGI. V lost 5 bases and J lost 11; bases outside the gene matches: 8. The CDR3 covers 12 residues. CDR3: CASSPDRVNAFF. The CDR3 bases are TGTGCCAGCAGTCCCGACAGGGTCAATGCTTTCTTT.

V is TRBV21-1 and J is TRBJ2-1; the table assigns TRBD1, which was not confirmed against the DNA. TRBV21-1 is annotated as a pseudogene. This CDR3 region has 17 residues. Here the CDR3 reads CASSKGRGQRASNEQFF. The CDR3 DNA reads TGTGCCAGCAGCAAAGGTAGGGGGCAGCGGGCCTCGAATGAGCAGTTCTTC.

The chain carries TRBV7-2 and TRBJ2-4; the match to TRBD1 covers 12 bases. The CDR3 has 16 amino acids. Germline V gene data show CDR1 as SGHTA and CDR2 as FQGNSA. With V trimmed by 5 bases and J by 7 bases, 9 bases remained unmatched. The CDR3 loop reads CASSPAPGTGGNIQYF. The CDR3 DNA reads TGTGCCAGCAGCCCAGCCCCGGGGACAGGGGGCAACATTCAGTACTTC. Full variable domain (rest looked up from reference TRBV7-2 and TRBJ2-4): GAGVSQSPSNKVTEKGKDVELRCDPISGHTALYWYRQSLGQGLEFLIYFQGNSAPDKSGLPSDRFSAERTGGSVSTLTIQRTQQEDSAVYLCASSPAPGTGGNIQYFGAGTRLSVL.

This clone appeared once. The V call is TRBV29-1, the J call TRBJ1-4, with D uncertain. There are 12 residues in the CDR3. V shed 4 bases and J shed 2 bases, with 5 bases lying between them. In germline, CDR1 is SQVTM, CDR2 ANQGSEA. DNA for the CDR3: TGCAGCGTTGTAGCGACTAATGAAAAACTGTTTTTT. It codes for CSVVATNEKLFF. Full variable domain (missing parts from reference TRBV29-1 and TRBJ1-4): SAVISQKPSRDICQRGTSLTIQCQVDSQVTMMFWYRQQPGQSLTLIATANQGSEATYESGFVIDKFPISRPNLTFSTLTVSNMSPEDSSIYLCSVVATNEKLFFGSGTQLSVL.

The V gene is TRBV27, the J gene TRBJ2-1; 14 bases are a match to TRBD2. Trimming cost V 8 bases and J 8 bases; bases outside gene matches: 5. CDR1 is MNHEY and CDR2 is SMNVEV in the germline V gene (reference sequence). The length of the CDR3 is 14 residues. The CDR3 region has the DNA TGTGCCAGCGGAGGGACTAGCGGGAGCCATGAGCAGTTCTTC. Encoded protein: CASGGTSGSHEQFF.

V and J are TRBV15 and TRBJ1-5; D might be TRBD1 (6 bases). Germline V lookup: CDR1 LNHNV, CDR2 YYDKDF (reference sequence). This CDR3 comprises 16 residues. The V and J ends lost 5 bases and 2 bases respectively, with 16 bases between them. The CDR3 spells CATSVPGGAGNQPQHF. The CDR3, as DNA: TGTGCCACCAGCGTTCCCGGGGGCGCGGGCAATCAGCCCCAGCATTTT.

The CDR3 reads CASSSTGGGETQYF. The CDR3 coding sequence is TGTGCCAGCAGCTCAACAGGGGGCGGTGAGACCCAGTACTTC. The chain combines TRBV7-3 with TRBJ2-5; 9 nucleotides line up with TRBD1. V lost 4 bases and J lost 5; bases outside the gene matches: 5. Germline CDR1 reads SGHTA; CDR2 reads FQGTGA. This CDR3 is 14 amino acids long.

V usage is TRBV7-2 and J usage is TRBJ1-5, with 8 positions matching TRBD1. This CDR3 is 15 amino acids long. Trimming removed 5 bases from V and 3 bases from J; junction bases left unmatched: 6. The germline V gene has CDR1 SGHTA and CDR2 FQGNSA. CDR3 in amino acids: CASSPMTGVNQPQHF. As DNA, the CDR3 is TGTGCCAGCAGCCCAATGACAGGGGTCAATCAGCCCCAGCATTTT. Using reference TRBV7-2 and TRBJ1-5 for the parts outside the CDR3, the full variable domain is GAGVSQSPSNKVTEKGKDVELRCDPISGHTALYWYRQSLGQGLEFLIYFQGNSAPDKSGLPSDRFSAERTGGSVSTLTIQRTQQEDSAVYLCASSPMTGVNQPQHFGDGTRLSIL.

The chain carries TRBV11-2 and TRBJ1-1; D call uncertain. Germline CDR1 is SGHAT and CDR2 is FQNNGV. V was cut by 5 bases and J by 4 bases, with 17 bases left in between. This CDR3 is 15 amino acids long. The CDR3 nucleotides read TGTGCCAGCAGCCCCCCGATGGGGTACGGCACTGAAGCTTTCTTT. Translation: CASSPPMGYGTEAFF.

This sequence joins TRBV27 and TRBJ1-2; possibly TRBD1 for D (5 bases). The CDR3 loop spans 12 amino acids. V was trimmed by 3 bases and J by 6 bases, leaving 8 bases between them. The germline V gene has CDR1 MNHEY and CDR2 SMNVEV (reference sequence). CDR3 loop: CASSLRGDGYTF. The CDR3 nucleotides are TGTGCCAGCAGTTTGCGAGGGGATGGCTACACCTTC.

This clone was seen a few times. The gene calls are TRBV7-9 and TRBJ1-1; 7 nucleotides match TRBD1. Germline CDR1 and CDR2: SEHNR and FQNEAQ (reference sequence). The CDR3 length is 14 residues. V dropped 5 bases and J dropped 1; count of bases not matched to a gene: 4. CDR3 sequence: CASSLGTANTEAFF. The CDR3 DNA reads as TGTGCCAGCAGCCTAGGGACAGCGAACACTGAAGCTTTCTTT.

V is TRBV7-2 and J is TRBJ2-2; 9 nucleotides align to TRBD2. The CDR3 runs 16 residues. V trimming: 1 base; J trimming: 2 bases; junction bases outside the gene matches: 2. CDR1 and CDR2 (germline): SGHTA, FQGNSA. CDR3 loop: CASSLDSGSNTGELFF. DNA for the CDR3: TGTGCCAGCAGCTTAGATAGCGGGAGCAACACCGGGGAGCTGTTTTTT.